The table lists the clone carrying this T cell receptor beta chain with a few counts. V was pared by 9 bases and J by 3 bases, with 18 bases between. The CDR3 has 14 residues. Germline V gene sequence: CDR1 LNHDA, CDR2 SQIVND (reference sequence). This entry belongs to a study of T cell responses to AZD1222 COVID-19 vaccine. Sequencing used immunoSEQ multiplex PCR; TCRdb keeps in-frame clones, though not all of them. The sample lists some 100,000 clones, about 87% occurring once. The chain uses TRBV19 and TRBJ2-7, with D possibly TRBD1 on 5 matching bases. Here the sequenced sample was peripheral blood, taken on day 0 of AZD1222 vaccination. The receptor comes from an adult in good health. The CDR3 spells CASSQGSVGYEQYF. CDR3 nucleotide sequence: TGTGCCAGCAGCCAGGGCTCGGTGGGCTACGAGCAGTACTTC. Full variable domain (missing parts from reference TRBV19 and TRBJ2-7): DGGITQSPKYLFRKEGQNVTLSCEQNLNHDAMYWYRQDPGQGLRLIYYSQIVNDFQKGDIAEGYSVSREKKESFPLTVTSAQKNPTAFYLCASSQGSVGYEQYFGPGTRLTVT.